This TCR beta chain was sequenced during a study of blood T cell repertoires in COVID-19. Produced via immunoSEQ multiplex PCR; TCRdb's table is partial and in-frame only. This sample has under 200,000 clones, with roughly 87% found just once. Trimming at V came to 5 bases and at J to 2 bases, leaving 6 bases not matched to a gene. Germline CDR1 SEHNR, CDR2 FQNEAQ (reference sequence). This CDR3 has 14 residues. The sequence came from a woman aged 50 to 60 who had recovered from COVID-19. The chain links TRBV7-9 to TRBJ2-7, with 7 bases lining up with TRBD2. Material for sequencing was PBMCs or T cells enriched from blood (not recorded which). This chain's CDR3 is CASSPGLVAYEQYF. CDR3 nucleotide sequence: TGTGCCAGCAGCCCAGGACTAGTGGCCTACGAGCAGTACTTC.